This T cell receptor beta chain stems from a study of PD-1 blockade in mismatch repair-deficient tumors. Every patient had mismatch repair deficiency by PCR or immunohistochemistry. Trimming removed 4 bases from V and 1 base from J, with 10 bases in between. CDR3 length equals 15 residues. Germline-derived CDR1 and CDR2 are ENHRY and SYGVKD. The method was immunoSEQ multiplex PCR; TCRdb's version includes in-frame clones alone and lacks a portion of them. The sample carries roughly 120,000 clones, over 65% recorded once. This TCR derives from an adult with mismatch repair-deficient cancer. V usage is TRBV10-3 and J usage is TRBJ2-2, with D possibly being TRBD2 (5 bases). Here the sequenced sample was peripheral blood, taken approximately 60 weeks after starting pembrolizumab. This CDR3 is CAISGASRNTGELFF. The CDR3 DNA reads as TGTGCCATCAGTGGGGCTAGCAGGAACACCGGGGAGCTGTTTTTT.